This passage covers 6 T cell receptor beta chains from one sample sequenced in a study of OX40 agonist ivuxolimab in advanced cancers. TCRdb's table, derived via immunoSEQ multiplex PCR, lists solely in-frame clones and lacks some. The sample records tens of thousands of clones, around 87% being singletons. The sample in question was CD4+ or CD8+ T cells sorted from blood, obtained in a trial of the OX40 agonist ivuxolimab. These receptors were collected from an adult with an advanced solid tumor such as melanoma, head and neck, liver or kidney cancer.

The rearrangement joins TRBV28 to TRBJ1-5; D not resolved. Germline V gives CDR1 MDHEN, CDR2 SYDVKM. The CDR3 length is 12 residues. Trimming shortened V by 7 bases and J by 7 bases, and 11 bases separated the two germline ends. CDR3 in DNA: TGTGCCAGCACCCAGGAAAGGCAGCCCCAGCATTTT. It specifies CASTQERQPQHF.

The J gene is TRBJ2-1, the V gene TRBV5-6, with D perhaps matching TRBD1 or TRBD2 (6 bases each). Trimming pared 0 bases from V and 8 bases from J, leaving 15 bases between. CDR1 is SGHDT, CDR2 YYEEEE, per germline. The CDR3 is 15 residues long. CDR3 bases: TGTGCCAGCAGCTTGGAAGGGGGGTGGCTCGATGAGCAGTTCTTC. Protein sequence: CASSLEGGWLDEQFF.

This chain connects TRBV6-5 to TRBJ2-2; TRBD1 matches at 7 bases. CDR1 MNHEY and CDR2 SVGAGI come from the germline V gene. CDR3 length: 15 amino acids. The ends lost 4 bases at V and 2 bases at J; junction bases unmatched: 4. CDR3 DNA sequence: TGTGCCAGCAGTTTTCGAGGGGGCAACACCGGGGAGCTGTTTTTT. Translating gives CASSFRGGNTGELFF.

This chain joins TRBV6-1 and TRBJ1-5, with TRBD1 as a possible D gene (6 bases). V was cut by 7 bases and J by 4 bases, with 8 bases left in between. CDR1 is MNHNS, CDR2 SASEGT, per germline. This CDR3 is built from 12 residues. CDR3 nucleotide sequence: TGTGCCAGCAACACAGGGAATCAGCCCCAGCATTTT. Protein product: CASNTGNQPQHF.

Turning to this clone: The sample carries other DNA sequences with the same CDR3. J is TRBJ2-3 and V is TRBV4-1; weak D call: TRBD1 (8 bases). V was trimmed by 4 bases and J by 10 bases, leaving 24 bases between them. Germline V lookup: CDR1 MGHRA, CDR2 YSYEKL. The CDR3 extends over 16 amino acids. In DNA, the CDR3 is TGCGCCAGCAGCCGCCCTCTACAGGGGGGGGGCTCTCCGCAGTATTTT. Translation gives CASSRPLQGGGSPQYF.

This rearrangement joins TRBV10-3 to TRBJ1-2; D is ambiguous. V was trimmed by 6 bases and J by 6 bases, leaving 11 bases between them. From germline, CDR1 is ENHRY and CDR2 SYGVKD. The length of the CDR3 is 12 residues. CDR3 sequence: CAISPRKDGYTF. DNA of the CDR3: TGTGCCATCAGCCCTCGGAAGGATGGCTACACCTTC.